Listed here are 9 T cell receptor beta chains from one sample, sequenced in a study of long-term antiretroviral therapy in people with HIV (dated 2022 in TCRdb). The immunoSEQ hsTCRB v3.0 assay was used at survey level resolution for TRB variable region sequencing. In its TCRdb copy, this immuneACCESS table keeps in-frame sequences only and misses some clones. Where compared with another copy, unresolved V genes explain less than half of these, and the others have no known cause. This sample gives approximately 24,000 clones in total; 90% to 95% of them show up just once. Of the sample, less than 2.5% falls within the top ten clones. Sequences were derived from unsorted PBMCs, sampled around 5 years after starting antiretroviral therapy. The receptor set was obtained from a woman in her 50s with HIV.

The chain links TRBV19 to TRBJ1-1; TRBD1 agrees at 8 bases. V shed 4 bases, J shed 0 bases, and the junction held 1 base outside the gene matches. The germline gives CDR1 LNHDA, CDR2 SQIVND (reference sequence). This CDR3 is 14 amino acids long. This CDR3 is CASSTDRVNTEAFF. The DNA for the CDR3 is TGTGCCAGTAGTACGGACAGGGTGAACACTGAAGCTTTCTTT.

V usage is TRBV14 and J usage is TRBJ1-1; no clear D gene. The CDR3 is 15 residues long. CDR1 and CDR2 from the germline V gene are SGHDN and FVKESK. Trimming removed 1 base at V and 4 bases at J, with 13 bases between. The CDR3 protein is CASSQVSGGSTEAFF. CDR3 nucleotide sequence: TGTGCCAGCAGCCAAGTATCGGGAGGGAGCACTGAAGCTTTCTTT.

V usage is TRBV20-1 and J usage is TRBJ2-7; possibly TRBD1 for D (7 bases). Germline assignment: CDR1 DFQATT and CDR2 SNEGSKA (reference sequence). This CDR3 is 11 amino acids long. CDR3 nucleotide sequence: TGCAGCGCGACAGGGAGGTACGAGCAGTACTTC. It is translated as CSATGRYEQYF.

This chain uses TRBV5-6 with TRBJ2-7, with 11 bases identical to TRBD2. CDR1 and CDR2 from the germline V gene are SGHDT and YYEEEE. The CDR3 is made up of 16 amino acids. V was pared by 3 bases and J by 3 bases, with 8 bases of the junction left unmatched. In DNA, the CDR3 is TGTGCCAGCAGCTACACCGCCGGGACTAGCGGCTACGAGCAGTACTTC. Its protein is CASSYTAGTSGYEQYF.

V is TRBV1 and J is TRBJ1-1; the table's D gene call, TRBD1, was not cross checked with the DNA. TRBV1 is a pseudogene locus. The CDR3 runs 17 residues. CDR3 amino acids: CTSTQPTGMGAETEAFF. CDR3 nucleotide sequence: TGCACCAGCACCCAACCGACAGGGATGGGGGCAGAAACTGAAGCTTTCTTT.

This chain joins TRBV29-1 and TRBJ2-5, with D perhaps TRBD1 or TRBD2 (6 bases each). This CDR3 has 14 residues. Germline CDR1 SQVTM, CDR2 ANQGSEA. V was trimmed by 7 bases and J by 4 bases, leaving 19 bases between them. The CDR3 loop reads CSGGGGRGGETQYF. The CDR3 DNA reads as TGCAGCGGAGGAGGGGGTCGTGGGGGAGAGACCCAGTACTTC.

The chain links TRBV7-6 to TRBJ2-7; 8 positions match TRBD2. The CDR3 sequence is 14 residues long. V trimming: 5 bases; J trimming: 3 bases; junction bases outside the gene matches: 6. Germline values: CDR1 SGHVS, CDR2 FNYEAQ. As DNA, the CDR3 is TGTGCCAGCAGCCCGGGAGGGAACCTCTACGAGCAGTACTTC. Translated: CASSPGGNLYEQYF.

This chain links TRBV12-5 with TRBJ2-1, with D possibly matching TRBD2 (6 bases). CDR1 is LGHNT, CDR2 FRNRAP, per germline. This CDR3 is built from 13 residues. V was trimmed by 6 bases and J by 6 bases, leaving 12 bases between them. The CDR3 nucleotides are TGTGCTAGTGGCCCTACGGGAGTCAATGAGCAGTTCTTC. Translating gives CASGPTGVNEQFF.

This chain links TRBV7-2 with TRBJ2-1; D possibly corresponds to TRBD2 (6 bases). From germline, CDR1 is SGHTA and CDR2 FQGNSA. There are 16 residues in the CDR3. V was clipped by 2 bases and J by 7 bases, with 18 bases between them. The DNA for the CDR3 is TGTGCCAGCAGCTTACGGCCGGGAGTAGGGTCGAATGAGCAGTTCTTC. Encoded protein: CASSLRPGVGSNEQFF.